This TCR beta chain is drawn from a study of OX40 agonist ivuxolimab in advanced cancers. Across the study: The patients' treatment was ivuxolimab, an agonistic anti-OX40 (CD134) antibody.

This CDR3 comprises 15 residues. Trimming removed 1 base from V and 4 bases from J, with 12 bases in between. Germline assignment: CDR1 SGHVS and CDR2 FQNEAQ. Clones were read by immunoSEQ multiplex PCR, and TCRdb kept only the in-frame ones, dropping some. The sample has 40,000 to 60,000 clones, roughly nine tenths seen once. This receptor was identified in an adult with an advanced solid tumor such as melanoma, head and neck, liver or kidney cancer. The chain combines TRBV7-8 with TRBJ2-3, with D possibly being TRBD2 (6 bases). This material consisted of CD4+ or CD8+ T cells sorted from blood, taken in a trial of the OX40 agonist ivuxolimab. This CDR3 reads CASSLVGGTPDTQYF. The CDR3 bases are TGTGCCAGCAGCTTAGTTGGAGGGACCCCAGATACGCAGTATTTT. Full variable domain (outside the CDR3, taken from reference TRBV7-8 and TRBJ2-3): GAGVSQSPRYKVAKRGQDVALRCDPISGHVSLFWYQQALGQGPEFLTYFQNEAQLDKSGLPSDRFFAERPEGSVSTLKIQRTQQEDSAVYLCASSLVGGTPDTQYFGPGTRLTVL.